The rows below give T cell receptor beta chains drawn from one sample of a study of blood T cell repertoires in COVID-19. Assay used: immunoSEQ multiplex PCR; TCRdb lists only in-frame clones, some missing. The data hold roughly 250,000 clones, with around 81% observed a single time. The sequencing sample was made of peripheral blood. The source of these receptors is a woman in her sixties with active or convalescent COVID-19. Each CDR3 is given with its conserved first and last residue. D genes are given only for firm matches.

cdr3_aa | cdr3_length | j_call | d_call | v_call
CASSLRPGGAEAFF | 14 | TRBJ1-1 | NA | TRBV5-1
CASNYGRSGETQYF | 14 | TRBJ2-5 | NA | TRBV7-2
CASSKVPGPGDHVNQPQHF | 19 | TRBJ1-5 | NA | TRBV21-1
CASSLAGRYYEQYF | 14 | TRBJ2-7 | NA | TRBV5-4
CASSAPGQVGGSETQYF | 17 | TRBJ2-5 | NA | TRBV2
CASSLESYGYTF | 12 | TRBJ1-2 | NA | TRBV7-2
CASGLVTGTSGEYNEQFF | 18 | TRBJ2-1 | TRBD2 | TRBV12-5
CASSQDLYRSPNQPQHF | 17 | TRBJ1-5 | NA | TRBV3-1/TRBV3-2
CSVAGQGGANEKLFF | 15 | TRBJ1-4 | TRBD1 | TRBV29-1
CASSDIGADTQYF | 13 | TRBJ2-3 | NA | TRBV6-4
CASSLQVLPNTEAFF | 15 | TRBJ1-1 | NA | TRBV5-6
CASSQDQGGGQPQHF | 15 | TRBJ1-5 | NA | TRBV3-1/TRBV3-2
CASSLSAGGQETQYF | 15 | TRBJ2-5 | TRBD2 | TRBV11-2
CASSQDDRDTYGYTF | 15 | TRBJ1-2 | TRBD1 | TRBV3-1/TRBV3-2
CASSRLAIQETQYF | 14 | TRBJ2-5 | NA | TRBV7-2